Following are 10 T cell receptor beta chains from one sample sequenced in a study of CD8 T cells in Susac syndrome. RNA, at roughly 0.45 to 1 ug, was reverse transcribed with random hexamers. TCRdb analysed the immunoSEQ multiplex PCR reads with MiXCR anew, one entry per CDR3 protein. The sample contains about 110,000 distinct CDR3 sequences, roughly 94% of which appear only once. Input material: CD8+ T cells from PBMCs. The receptors derive from a human donor with Susac syndrome.

This clonotype is a singleton in its sample. This rearrangement joins TRBV6-2 or TRBV6-3 to TRBJ2-5, with D possibly matching TRBD2 (5 bases). Trimming pared 4 bases from V and 2 bases from J, leaving 8 bases between. This CDR3 is built from 13 residues. Germline V gene sequence: CDR1 MNHEY, CDR2 SVGEGT. CDR3 in DNA: TGTGCCAGCAGTTTCGGGATGCAAGAGACCCAGTACTTC. It encodes CASSFGMQETQYF.

This clonotype has a single count. The chain has TRBV6-2 or TRBV6-3 and TRBJ2-1; tentative D call: TRBD2 (6 bases). There are 16 residues in the CDR3. The V and J ends lost 6 bases and 7 bases respectively, with 22 bases between them. Germline V gene data show CDR1 as MNHEY and CDR2 as SVGEGT. The CDR3 here is CASSPIPRTTSNEQFF. CDR3 DNA sequence: TGTGCCAGCAGCCCAATTCCGAGGACTACCTCAAATGAGCAGTTCTTC.

This sequence joins TRBV12-5 and TRBJ1-5; 7 positions agree with TRBD1. The V segment lost 7 bases and the J segment 1 base; nucleotides outside the gene matches: 4. This CDR3 spans 14 amino acids. Germline-derived CDR1 and CDR2 are LGHNT and FRNRAP. The CDR3 region has the DNA TGTGCTAGTGCAGGGGGTGGGAGCAATCAGCCCCAGCATTTT. As protein: CASAGGGSNQPQHF.

The V and J genes are TRBV12-3 or TRBV12-4 and TRBJ2-3; a possible D gene is TRBD1 (6 bases). V lost 5 bases to trimming and J lost 4 bases, with 10 bases between them. This CDR3 has 13 residues. CDR3 nucleotides: TGTGCCAGCAGTGGGGGCGGGTCAGATACGCAGTATTTT. The encoded protein is CASSGGGSDTQYF.

The chain recombines TRBV7-3 with TRBJ2-2; D is perhaps TRBD1 (5 bases). Germline V gene sequence: CDR1 SGHTA, CDR2 FQGTGA. V gave up 6 bases and J gave up 7 bases, with 15 bases separating them. CDR3 length: 14 residues. The CDR3 region has the DNA TGTGCCAGCAGTAAGGGGTCCGTGGGCGGGGAGCTGTTTTTT. Its translation is CASSKGSVGGELFF.

This CDR3 reads CASSQEPRSGGSEQYF. The CDR3 nucleotides read TGTGCCAGCAGCCAAGAACCCAGGAGCGGAGGGTCGGAGCAGTACTTC. This chain uses TRBV3-1 with TRBJ2-7, with D tentatively TRBD2 (6 bases). V was trimmed by 0 bases and J by 7 bases, leaving 19 bases between them. This CDR3 is 16 amino acids long. Germline CDR1 reads LGHDT; CDR2 reads YNNKEL (reference sequence).

The chain joins TRBV5-6 to TRBJ1-5; D is perhaps TRBD1 (6 bases). Germline lookup yields CDR1 SGHDT and CDR2 YYEEEE. V lost 1 base and J 3 bases, leaving 11 bases between the germline ends. The length of the CDR3 is 15 residues. CDR3 amino acids: CASSLFGGPNQPQHF. In DNA form, the CDR3 reads TGTGCCAGCAGCTTGTTCGGGGGCCCCAATCAGCCCCAGCATTTT.

V and J are TRBV27 and TRBJ1-2; no definite D call. The V and J ends lost 6 bases and 2 bases respectively, with 10 bases between them. In germline, CDR1 is MNHEY, CDR2 SMNVEV (reference sequence). The CDR3 sequence is 13 residues long. CDR3 protein: CASSHKDNYGYTF. CDR3 in DNA: TGTGCCAGCAGCCATAAAGACAACTATGGCTACACCTTC.

The V call is TRBV20-1, the J call TRBJ2-7; TRBD2 aligns across 8 bases. The CDR3 sequence is 15 residues long. Per germline, CDR1 DFQATT and CDR2 SNEGSKA (reference sequence). With 0 bases clipped from V and 0 bases from J, the junction kept 4 bases outside the gene matches. CDR3 amino acids: CSARDLLAGSYEQYF. The CDR3, as DNA: TGCAGTGCTAGAGATTTGCTAGCGGGCTCCTACGAGCAGTACTTC.

The gene calls are TRBV13 and TRBJ2-1; the D is unclear. Trimming stripped 4 bases from V and 6 bases from J, with 7 bases between. The CDR3 runs to 12 residues. Germline CDR1 and CDR2: PRHDT and FYEKMQ (reference sequence). The CDR3 is CASSYPSNEQFF. CDR3 sequence (DNA): TGTGCCAGCAGCTACCCTAGCAATGAGCAGTTCTTC.